These 12 T cell receptor beta chains originate from one sample sequenced in a study of shared T cell receptors in the human thymus. Here immunoSEQ multiplex PCR was the method, and the copy in TCRdb shows in-frame clones only, minus some. The sample records about 660,000 clones, 87% being singletons. The same data also went into a second study, on human thymus T cells.

The source material was thymocytes. These receptors were obtained from a boy under two years old with a congenital heart defect.

The chain joins TRBV30 to TRBJ1-1; D may be TRBD1 (5 bases). The CDR3 loop spans 15 amino acids. Deletions cut 3 bases from V and 0 bases from J, with 14 bases between. The germline gives CDR1 GTSNPN, CDR2 SVGIG (reference sequence). In nucleotides, the CDR3 is TGTGCCTGGAGGGAAATGGGACTATTGAACACTGAAGCTTTCTTT. Translation gives CAWREMGLLNTEAFF.

This clone has more than one count but fewer than ten. The chain couples TRBV11-2 to TRBJ2-1, with TRBD2 matching over 12 bases. J gave up 8 bases and V 4 bases, and 15 bases lay outside the gene matches. CDR1 is SGHAT and CDR2 is FQNNGV in the germline V gene. CDR3 length equals 18 residues. The CDR3 loop is CASSCPGRLAGAADEQFF. For the CDR3, the DNA is TGTGCCAGCAGCTGCCCAGGGAGACTAGCGGGAGCTGCCGATGAGCAGTTCTTC.

The count of this clone is one. V gene TRBV4-3 combines with J gene TRBJ2-2; 8 bases line up with TRBD1. This CDR3 comprises 18 residues. J was trimmed by 1 base and V by 0 bases; bases with no gene match: 7. CDR1 and CDR2 from the germline V gene are LGHNA and YSLEER. CDR3 protein: CASSQDQDRDGNTGELFF. CDR3 nucleotide sequence: TGCGCCAGCAGCCAAGATCAGGACAGGGATGGGAACACCGGGGAGCTGTTTTTT.

V is TRBV14 and J is TRBJ2-5, with 9 bases that match TRBD2. The germline gives CDR1 SGHDN, CDR2 FVKESK. V dropped 2 bases and J dropped 0; count of bases not matched to a gene: 10. The CDR3 runs to 18 residues. The CDR3 is CASSQSPGLALYQETQYF. The CDR3 region has the DNA TGTGCCAGCAGCCAATCTCCGGGACTAGCTTTGTACCAAGAGACCCAGTACTTC. Looking up the rest from reference TRBV14 and TRBJ2-5 gives the full variable domain: EAGVTQFPSHSVIEKGQTVTLRCDPISGHDNLYWYRRVMGKEIKFLLHFVKESKQDESGMPNNRFLAERTGGTYSTLKVQPAELEDSGVYFCASSQSPGLALYQETQYFGPGTRLLVL.

In this sample, this clone turned up a few times. The chain uses TRBV6-5 and TRBJ1-3, with 7 bases that match TRBD1. Germline trimming cut 4 bases from V and 4 bases from J; bases unmatched to any gene: 7. This CDR3 spans 15 amino acids. Germline V gene lookup returns CDR1 MNHEY and CDR2 SVGAGI. The DNA of the CDR3 is TGTGCCAGCAGTTCTTATCCGGGACAGGGAAACACCATATATTTT. It specifies CASSSYPGQGNTIYF.

The J gene is TRBJ2-3, the V gene TRBV28, with TRBD2 matching over 10 bases. J was trimmed by 4 bases and V by 3 bases; bases with no gene match: 7. The CDR3 totals 16 residues. Germline V gene data show CDR1 as MDHEN and CDR2 as SYDVKM. The CDR3 DNA reads as TGTGCCAGCAGTTTTTCCCGAGCGGGAGGGGCAGATACGCAGTATTTT. Its protein is CASSFSRAGGADTQYF.

J is TRBJ2-5 and V is TRBV23-1; D possibly corresponds to TRBD1 (6 bases). TRBV23-1 counts as an open reading frame of uncertain function. This CDR3 has 14 amino acids. The V end lost 5 bases, the J end lost 5 bases, and 15 bases lay between the germline ends. In nucleotides, the CDR3 is TGCGCCAGCAGTAACACAGGGTCGGAGGAGACCCAGTACTTC. Encoded protein: CASSNTGSEETQYF.

The genes are TRBV7-6 and TRBJ1-1; D call uncertain. V was shortened by 1 base and J by 2 bases, with 29 bases between the two germline ends. CDR1 and CDR2 from the germline V gene are SGHVS and FNYEAQ. CDR3 length equals 21 residues. CDR3 residues: CASSLVGLVGRPNRTNTEAFF. Written as DNA, the CDR3 is TGTGCCAGCAGCTTAGTAGGTTTGGTTGGGCGTCCTAACCGAACAAACACTGAAGCTTTCTTT. Based on the CDR3 plus reference TRBV7-6 and TRBJ1-1, the full variable domain is GAGVSQSPRYKVTKRGQDVALRCDPISGHVSLYWYRQALGQGPEFLTYFNYEAQQDKSGLPNDRFSAERPEGSISTLTIQRTEQRDSAMYRCASSLVGLVGRPNRTNTEAFFGQGTRLTVV.

The J gene is TRBJ1-2, the V gene TRBV6-5; 7 nucleotides match TRBD1. The germline V gene encodes CDR1 MNHEY and CDR2 SVGAGI. The V segment lost 0 bases and the J segment 2 bases; nucleotides outside the gene matches: 3. CDR3 length: 15 amino acids. CDR3 residues: CASSYSPQGNYGYTF. DNA for the CDR3: TGTGCCAGCAGTTACTCCCCACAGGGGAACTATGGCTACACCTTC.

The chain recombines TRBV9 with TRBJ2-4; maybe TRBD2 (5 bases). Per germline, CDR1 SGDLS and CDR2 YYNGEE. With 0 bases removed from V and 1 base from J, the gap between germline ends came to 11 bases. There are 16 residues in the CDR3. The CDR3 bases are TGTGCCAGCAGCGTAGGCGTGGCGGGCGCCAAAAACATTCAGTACTTC. Amino acids: CASSVGVAGAKNIQYF.

CDR3 sequence (DNA): TGTGCCAGCAGTACATCCAAATCCCGGGGGAACACTGAAGCTTTCTTT. It specifies CASSTSKSRGNTEAFF. The V call is TRBV27, the J call TRBJ1-1; D unresolved. The V and J ends lost 5 bases and 1 base respectively, with 17 bases between them. Per the germline V gene, CDR1 is MNHEY and CDR2 is SMNVEV (reference sequence). The CDR3 consists of 16 residues.

V and J are TRBV4-3 and TRBJ2-1; D remains ambiguous. The CDR3 runs to 19 residues. V shed 4 bases and J shed 0 bases, with 22 bases lying between them. The germline V gene has CDR1 LGHNA and CDR2 YSLEER. CDR3: CASSLVAPPPASSYNEQFF. For the CDR3, the DNA is TGCGCCAGCAGCCTTGTCGCACCCCCTCCGGCTAGCTCCTACAATGAGCAGTTCTTC.